This TCR beta chain was captured in a study of T-cell reconstitution after alpha-beta-depleted transplantation in children. V lost 5 bases and J lost 8; bases outside the gene matches: 10. Germline-derived CDR1 and CDR2 are MNHEY and SMNVEV (reference sequence). CDR3 length equals 15 residues. For TCRbeta, the library was prepared with unique molecular identifiers. Via MiXCR, TCRdb re-called the PCR reads, giving one row per CDR3 protein. The table lists some 500,000 distinct CDR3 sequences, roughly 33% of them singletons. This clonotype was seen more than once but under ten times. This receptor was obtained from a human donor who donated a stem cell graft to a child with aplastic anemia. This chain links TRBV27 with TRBJ1-4, with 8 bases fitting TRBD1. This sample comprised PBMCs from the stem cell graft donor, obtained from the stem cell graft. The CDR3 DNA sequence: TGTGCCAGCAGTCCTCGCAGGGGGCGCGAAGAAAAACTGTTTTTT. Protein: CASSPRRGREEKLFF.